Described below is a single T cell receptor (beta chain) sequence and its context. Its antigen is unidentified. Produced via immunoSEQ multiplex PCR; TCRdb's table is partial and in-frame only. In the table there are about 59,000 clones, about 91% of which are singletons. Looked up from germline, CDR1 is MNHEY and CDR2 is SVGAGI. The CDR3 runs 13 residues. V shed 6 bases and J 1 base; nucleotides not matched to a gene: 2. These data come from a study of T cell responses to AZD1222 COVID-19 vaccine. General study results and limits: With two AZD1222 doses given, Spike-specific TCR breadth and depth both rose.

This material consisted of peripheral blood, taken 28 days after the second AZD1222 dose. The V and J genes are TRBV6-5 and TRBJ2-5; 7 bases match TRBD1. The TCR was taken from an adult who received the AZD1222 COVID-19 vaccine. As DNA, the CDR3 is TGTGCCAGCAGGGGGACAGTCCAAGAGACCCAGTACTTC. Protein: CASRGTVQETQYF.